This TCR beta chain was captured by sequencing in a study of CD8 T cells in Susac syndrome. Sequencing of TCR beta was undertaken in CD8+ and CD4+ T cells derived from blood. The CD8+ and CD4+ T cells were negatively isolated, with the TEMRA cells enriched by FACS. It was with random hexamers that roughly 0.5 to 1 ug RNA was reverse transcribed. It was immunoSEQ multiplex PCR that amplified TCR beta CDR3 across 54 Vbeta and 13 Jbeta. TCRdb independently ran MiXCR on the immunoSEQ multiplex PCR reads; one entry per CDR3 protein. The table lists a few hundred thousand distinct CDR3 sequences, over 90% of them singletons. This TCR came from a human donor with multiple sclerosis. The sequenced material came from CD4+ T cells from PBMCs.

CDR3 bases: TGTGCCAGCAGTGGACAGATGGGGGAGACCCAGTACTTC. Amino acids: CASSGQMGETQYF. V usage is TRBV2 and J usage is TRBJ2-5; tentative D call: TRBD1 (5 bases). V shed 4 bases and J shed 5 bases, with 11 bases lying between them. The CDR3 length is 13 residues. Germline V lookup: CDR1 SNHLY, CDR2 FYNNEI.